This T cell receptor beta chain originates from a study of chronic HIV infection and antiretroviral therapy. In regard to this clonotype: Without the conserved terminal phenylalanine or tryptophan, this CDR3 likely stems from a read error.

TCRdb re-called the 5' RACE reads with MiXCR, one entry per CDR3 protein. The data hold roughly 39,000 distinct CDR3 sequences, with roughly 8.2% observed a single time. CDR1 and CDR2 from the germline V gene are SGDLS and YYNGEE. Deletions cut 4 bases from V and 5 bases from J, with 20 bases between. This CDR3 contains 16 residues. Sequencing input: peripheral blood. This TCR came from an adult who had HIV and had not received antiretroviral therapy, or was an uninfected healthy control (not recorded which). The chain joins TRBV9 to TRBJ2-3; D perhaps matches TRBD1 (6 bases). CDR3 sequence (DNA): TGTGCCAGCAGCCCTCGACATTCAGGGGAGATAGATACGCAGTATTCT. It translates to CASSPRHSGEIDTQYS.